Listed below are T cell receptor beta chains from one sample, sequenced in a study of shared T cell receptors in the human thymus. The assay was immunoSEQ multiplex PCR, and TCRdb's table has in-frame clones only and misses some. The repertoire consists of 700,000 or so clones, with 70% to 90% occurring once and the leading ten covering under 0.012%. This same sample was also part of a study on human thymus T cells.

The sequenced material came from thymocytes. The source of these receptors is a girl under three years old with a congenital heart defect. CDR3s include the opening cysteine and the closing phenylalanine or tryptophan. Each record gives: V gene, clone size, J gene, D gene, CDR3 protein, CDR3 DNA. A D gene is named only where the DNA matches it firmly. The listing skips clone size in some rows; elsewhere it reads once, few, many or a size class.

TRBV5-1	NA	TRBJ2-5	TRBD2	CASSMRTSGGEETQYF	TGCGCCAGCAGCATGCGGACTAGCGGGGGGGAAGAGACCCAGTACTTC
TRBV28	NA	TRBJ2-3	NA	CASSLQGEEVPDTQYF	TGTGCCAGCAGTTTGCAAGGGGAGGAAGTCCCAGATACGCAGTATTTT
TRBV28	NA	TRBJ1-2	NA	CASSHLEQGFGYTF	TGTGCCAGCAGCCACCTTGAGCAGGGGTTTGGCTACACCTTC
TRBV21-1	NA	TRBJ1-2	NA	CASSALTGGGYTF	TGTGCCAGCAGCGCCCTGACAGGGGGGGGCTACACCTTC
TRBV19	NA	TRBJ2-7	TRBD1	CASSGGQAPSYEQYF	TGTGCCAGTAGCGGTGGACAGGCCCCTTCCTACGAGCAGTACTTC
TRBV7-2	NA	TRBJ2-1	NA	CASSLVLSFTNNEQFF	TGTGCCAGCAGCTTAGTACTCAGTTTTACTAACAATGAGCAGTTCTTC
TRBV5-1	NA	TRBJ1-1	TRBD1	CASSLAITQGVDTEAFF	TGCGCCAGCAGCTTGGCTATCACACAGGGGGTGGATACTGAAGCTTTCTTT
TRBV5-1	NA	TRBJ2-7	NA	CASSLPDRPYEQYF	TGCGCCAGCAGCCTCCCTGACAGACCCTACGAGCAGTACTTC
TRBV28	once	TRBJ1-5	TRBD1	CASRGQGAEGNQPQHF	TGTGCCAGCAGGGGACAGGGGGCTGAGGGCAATCAGCCCCAGCATTTT
TRBV6-1	NA	TRBJ2-1	NA	CASSEVLVLGPRYNEQFF	TGTGCCAGCAGTGAAGTACTCGTGTTGGGGCCAAGATACAATGAGCAGTTCTTC
TRBV7-6	NA	TRBJ1-1	TRBD1	CASSVFGTGAFF	TGTGCCAGCAGCGTTTTCGGGACAGGGGCTTTCTTT
TRBV5-4	NA	TRBJ1-2	TRBD1	CASSPRRTGESYTF	TGTGCCAGCAGCCCTAGACGGACAGGGGAAAGCTACACCTTC
TRBV7-9	NA	TRBJ1-2	TRBD1	CASSSKMVQGGRANYGYTF	TGTGCCAGCAGCTCAAAAATGGTCCAGGGGGGTAGAGCTAACTATGGCTACACCTTC
TRBV5-1	NA	TRBJ1-1	NA	CASSPTAGDTEAFF	TGCGCCAGCAGCCCGACGGCGGGGGACACTGAAGCTTTCTTT
TRBV4-1	NA	TRBJ1-1	NA	CASRRGDLNTEAFF	TGCGCCAGCAGACGGGGGGACCTGAACACTGAAGCTTTCTTT
TRBV5-6	NA	TRBJ1-2	TRBD1	CASSTRGQGAYGYTF	TGTGCCAGCAGCACCCGGGGACAGGGGGCTTATGGCTACACCTTC
TRBV27	NA	TRBJ1-1	NA	CASSLLAPWGGMNTEAFF	TGTGCCAGCAGTTTATTAGCCCCATGGGGGGGAATGAACACTGAAGCTTTCTTT
TRBV30	NA	TRBJ1-1	NA	CAWSVHQGPLTEAFF	TGTGCCTGGAGTGTACATCAGGGGCCGTTGACTGAAGCTTTCTTT
TRBV5-1	few	TRBJ1-1	TRBD1	CASSFLGTVNTEAFF	TGCGCCAGCAGCTTTTTAGGGACAGTTAACACTGAAGCTTTCTTT
TRBV5-6	NA	TRBJ2-4	NA	CASSLDSLVDIQYF	TGTGCCAGCAGCTTGGACAGTCTCGTGGACATTCAGTACTTC
TRBV10-1	NA	TRBJ2-5	NA	CASSEQGRETQYF	TGCGCCAGCAGTGAACAGGGCCGAGAGACCCAGTACTTC
TRBV15	NA	TRBJ1-6	NA	CATSRVYWTGDNSYNSPLHF	TGTGCCACCAGCAGAGTGTACTGGACGGGAGATAACTCCTATAATTCACCCCTCCACTTT
TRBV19	NA	TRBJ1-2	TRBD1	CASRGQGNGYTF	TGTGCCAGCAGGGGACAGGGGAATGGCTACACCTTC
TRBV5-4	NA	TRBJ1-2	NA	CASSLPQGLMGYTF	TGTGCCAGCAGCTTGCCCCAGGGGTTAATGGGCTACACCTTC
TRBV10-3	NA	TRBJ1-1	NA	CAISVDNMNTKAFF	TGTGCCATCAGTGTGGACAACATGAACACTAAAGCTTTCTTT
TRBV14	NA	TRBJ1-2	NA	CASSQESVEHPGGRYGYTF	TGTGCCAGCAGCCAAGAGTCGGTTGAACATCCCGGCGGCCGCTATGGCTACACCTTC
TRBV28	NA	TRBJ2-7	NA	CASAGQKPYEQYF	TGTGCCAGCGCGGGACAGAAACCCTACGAGCAGTACTTC
TRBV30	NA	TRBJ2-1	TRBD2	CAWSVPLAGGYNEQFF	TGTGCCTGGAGTGTTCCCCTAGCGGGGGGCTACAATGAGCAGTTCTTC
TRBV25-1	NA	TRBJ1-2	TRBD1	CAGRGQGTYGYTF	TGTGCCGGCAGGGGACAGGGGACCTATGGCTACACCTTC
TRBV7-2	NA	TRBJ1-2	NA	CASSYPAGATDGYTF	TGTGCCAGCAGCTATCCGGCGGGGGCCACGGACGGCTACACCTTC
TRBV10-3	once	TRBJ2-1	NA	CAISDRYNEQFF	TGTGCCATCTCCGACAGGTACAATGAGCAGTTCTTC
TRBV4-1	NA	TRBJ1-6	NA	CASSQELEIQGGSYNSPLHF	TGCGCCAGCAGCCAAGAGCTAGAAATTCAGGGAGGCTCCTATAATTCACCCCTCCACTTT
TRBV7-2	NA	TRBJ2-1	TRBD2	CASSLARGSRNEQFF	TGTGCCAGCAGCTTAGCGCGGGGGTCTCGGAATGAGCAGTTCTTC
TRBV9	NA	TRBJ2-1	TRBD1	CASSGTGEGYNEQFF	TGTGCCAGCAGCGGGACAGGGGAAGGCTACAATGAGCAGTTCTTC
TRBV20-1	NA	TRBJ1-1	TRBD1	CSARQGAAFF	TGCAGTGCGCGACAGGGAGCGGCTTTCTTT
TRBV4-2	once	TRBJ2-5	NA	CASSPRGGSNQETQYF	TGTGCCAGCAGCCCTCGAGGGGGATCCAACCAAGAGACCCAGTACTTC